This T cell receptor beta chain was documented in a study of shared clonotypes between healthy human individuals. Study-level information: The composition of the donors was a couple of women and a few men aged 18 to 49. The study's findings and limits: Several donors had roughly 5% of their naive CD4 clonotypes in common. All-four-donor shared clonotypes had higher generation probabilities than non-shared clonotypes did. Memory subsets generally showed smaller estimated richness than naive subsets did.

Details on this clone: The antigen remains unidentified.

The protocol was immunoSEQ multiplex PCR, while the TCRdb copy is restricted to in-frame clones and leaves out a portion. The sample consists of 2,500,000 or so clones, roughly 92% of them appearing once. This CDR3 contains 15 residues. Germline CDR1 SGHNT, CDR2 YYREEE (reference sequence). V lost 5 bases and J lost 2; bases outside the gene matches: 6. V is TRBV5-4 and J is TRBJ2-7; 11 bases match TRBD2. The sample was naive CD4+ T cells sorted from blood. The sample's subset: CD45RA+ positively selected. The receptor comes from a man younger than 35 in good health. The CDR3 here is CASSLTSGNTYEQYF. The CDR3 DNA reads as TGTGCCAGCAGTTTGACTAGCGGGAATACCTACGAGCAGTACTTC.